This entry concerns a single T cell receptor (beta chain). This sample is drawn from a study of blood T cell repertoires in COVID-19. Overall study: Samples taken during acute and convalescent COVID-19 were collected in the United States, Italy and Spain. T cells, B-cell-depleted T cells, or PBMCs supplied cDNA or gDNA.

Authors' analysis steps: Amplification of reference gene primers provided the estimated nucleated cell counts. The table came from immunoSEQ multiplex PCR; TCRdb's copy has only in-frame clones and leaves some out. D and trimming come from the DNA, and the V and J calls and clone size come from that table. The table has about 140,000 clones, approximately 91% seen once. Germline CDR1 SGHRS, CDR2 YFSETQ. The length of the CDR3 is 13 residues. The V end lost 2 bases, the J end lost 5 bases, and 11 bases lay between the germline ends. The specimen sequenced was peripheral blood. The receptor was derived from a man in his 70s with acute or convalescent COVID-19. The V and J genes are TRBV5-1 and TRBJ2-7, with D unresolved. The CDR3 sequence is CASSFLTRDEQYF. The CDR3 nucleotides read TGCGCCAGCAGCTTCCTGACACGAGACGAGCAGTACTTC.